The 2 T cell receptor beta chains below come from one sample, sequenced in a study of blood T cells in healthy people across ages. The use of a sample-barcoded 5' primer and a J-beta primer mix characterized a second PCR of about 7 to 12 cycles. TCRdb processed the 5' RACE reads anew with MiXCR; each CDR3 protein has one entry. The sample shows about 1.7 million distinct CDR3 sequences, 28% of them seen only once. Sequencing was performed on blood. The receptors come from a woman in her thirties in good health.

This chain joins TRBV4-3 and TRBJ2-1; D uncertain. Germline values: CDR1 LGHNA, CDR2 YSLEER. The CDR3 sequence is 15 residues long. Trimming took 5 bases from V and 0 from J, leaving 11 bases between them. CDR3 sequence (DNA): TGCGCCAGCAGCTTCGGCGCTAACTCCTACAATGAGCAGTTCTTC. As protein: CASSFGANSYNEQFF.

This clonotype was recorded a few times. CDR3 nucleotides: TGTGCCAGCAGTTACTTTTATACGGGACAGGGTAACAATGAGCAGTTCTTC. It specifies CASSYFYTGQGNNEQFF. The chain employs TRBV6-6 and TRBJ2-1; 9 bases match TRBD1. The CDR3 runs to 17 residues. The trim removed 1 base at V and 5 bases at J, leaving 9 bases unmatched. CDR1 is MNHNY and CDR2 is SVGAGI in the germline V gene (reference sequence).